One and the same sample provided the 27 T cell receptor beta chains below, sequenced in a study of T cell repertoires in cytomegalovirus infection. TCRdb processed the reads anew with MiXCR; each CDR3 protein has one entry. The table records about 100,000 distinct CDR3 sequences, around a quarter of them present only once. The specimen sequenced was CD8+ T cells from PBMCs. These receptors came from a human donor in good health (CMV status not recorded). Some clones in this sample may be carry-over from other donors' samples.

The CDR3 loop reads CASSQERSYEQYF. The DNA for the CDR3 is TGCGCCAGCAGCCAAGAAAGATCCTACGAGCAGTACTTC. V is TRBV4-3 and J is TRBJ2-7; D unclear. Trimming cost V 0 bases and J 1 base, with 4 bases left between them. The CDR3 contains 13 residues. The germline V gene encodes CDR1 LGHNA and CDR2 YSLEER.

This clonotype was counted many times. This chain joins TRBV28 and TRBJ1-5, with 9 bases fitting TRBD1. Germline trimming cut 8 bases from V and 4 bases from J; bases unmatched to any gene: 3. CDR1 is MDHEN, CDR2 SYDVKM, per germline. This CDR3 is 13 amino acids long. This CDR3 is CASLGQGNQPQHF. The CDR3 region has the DNA TGTGCCAGCTTGGGACAGGGAAATCAGCCCCAGCATTTT. Supplemented by reference TRBV28 and TRBJ1-5, the full variable domain reads DVKVTQSSRYLVKRTGEKVFLECVQDMDHENMFWYRQDPGLGLRLIYFSYDVKMKEKGDIPEGYSVSREKKERFSLILESASTNQTSMYLCASLGQGNQPQHFGDGTRLSIL.

This clonotype occurred many times. The chain joins TRBV27 to TRBJ2-1; D is possibly TRBD2 (5 bases). Germline lookup yields CDR1 MNHEY and CDR2 SMNVEV (reference sequence). V was clipped by 3 bases and J by 0 bases, with 9 bases between them. This CDR3 has 15 amino acids. CDR3 coding DNA: TGTGCCAGCAGTTTGTTGGGGAGCTCCTACAATGAGCAGTTCTTC. Amino acid sequence: CASSLLGSSYNEQFF.

This clonotype was counted at least ten times. The chain is built from TRBV9 and TRBJ2-1; 11 bases align to TRBD2. J was trimmed by 8 bases and V by 1 base; bases with no gene match: 11. The CDR3 spans 17 residues. Germline CDR1 and CDR2: SGDLS and YYNGEE. The CDR3 sequence: CASSVNPGTSGTHEQFF. In nucleotides, the CDR3 is TGTGCCAGCAGCGTAAATCCCGGGACTAGCGGTACGCATGAGCAGTTCTTC.

The chain combines TRBV20-1 with TRBJ2-1, with D unresolved. Germline lookup yields CDR1 DFQATT and CDR2 SNEGSKA (reference sequence). V lost 3 bases and J lost 3, with 15 bases in between. The CDR3 loop spans 15 amino acids. CDR3 region: CSARPASGVYNEQFF. CDR3 DNA sequence: TGCAGTGCTAGGCCGGCCTCAGGTGTCTACAATGAGCAGTTCTTC.

This clonotype was seen at least ten times. The chain uses TRBV7-8 and TRBJ2-6; D might be TRBD1 (5 bases). This CDR3 is 14 amino acids long. CDR1 SGHVS and CDR2 FQNEAQ come from the germline V gene. With 5 bases removed from V and 9 bases from J, the gap between germline ends came to 14 bases. CDR3 region: CASSPQQAVNVLTF. The CDR3 DNA sequence: TGTGCCAGCAGCCCCCAACAGGCCGTCAACGTCCTGACTTTC. Complete variable domain (other parts from reference TRBV7-8 and TRBJ2-6): GAGVSQSPRYKVAKRGQDVALRCDPISGHVSLFWYQQALGQGPEFLTYFQNEAQLDKSGLPSDRFFAERPEGSVSTLKIQRTQQEDSAVYLCASSPQQAVNVLTFGAGSRLTVL.

This clonotype was seen ten or more times. The chain carries TRBV15 and TRBJ1-2, with 11 bases that match TRBD1. With 9 bases clipped from V and 3 bases from J, the junction kept 6 bases outside the gene matches. Germline V gene lookup returns CDR1 LNHNV and CDR2 YYDKDF (reference sequence). This CDR3 contains 14 residues. CDR3 region: CATTEDRGHYGYTF. Here the CDR3 DNA reads TGTGCCACAACCGAGGACAGGGGGCACTATGGCTACACCTTC.

Turning to this clonotype: This clone may be a read error of a much larger clone one base away. This chain links TRBV20-1 with TRBJ2-3; 8 nucleotides line up with TRBD2. Germline CDR1 reads DFQATT; CDR2 reads SNEGSKA (reference sequence). Trimming removed 8 bases from V and 5 bases from J; junction bases left unmatched: 30. The CDR3 is 20 amino acids. As DNA, the CDR3 is TGCAGTACTGACCCGGACTTTCTTAAACGTGCGGGAGGAGGTCGAGATACGCAGTATTTT. It yields the protein CSTDPDFLKRAGGGRDTQYF.

CDR3 sequence reads: CASSERGSGTDEQFF. Written as DNA, the CDR3 is TGTGCCAGCAGCGAAAGAGGTTCAGGGACGGATGAGCAGTTCTTC. The rearrangement joins TRBV11-3 to TRBJ2-1, with D possibly called TRBD1 or TRBD2 (5 bases each). CDR3 length: 15 residues. Germline values: CDR1 SGHNT, CDR2 YENEEA. V lost 5 bases, J lost 8 bases, and 19 bases lay in between.

This clonotype has at least ten counts. The V call is TRBV28, the J call TRBJ1-1, with D possibly being TRBD1 (6 bases). Germline V lookup: CDR1 MDHEN, CDR2 SYDVKM. CDR3 length: 16 residues. Trimming pared 3 bases from V and 2 bases from J, leaving 16 bases between. CDR3 DNA sequence: TGTGCCAGCAGTTTTTCCCAGGACAGCCCTAACACTGAAGCTTTCTTT. It yields the protein CASSFSQDSPNTEAFF.

Here the CDR3 reads CASSRGPDGTYEQYF. DNA for the CDR3: TGCGCCAGCAGCCGGGGGCCGGACGGAACCTACGAGCAGTACTTC. The gene calls are TRBV5-1 and TRBJ2-7; either TRBD1 or TRBD2 may supply D (6 bases each). V gave up 4 bases and J gave up 2 bases, with 16 bases separating them. The CDR3 is 15 amino acids. Germline V gene sequence: CDR1 SGHRS, CDR2 YFSETQ.

The chain couples TRBV2 to TRBJ1-5, with D perhaps TRBD1 (5 bases). The CDR3 consists of 16 residues. Germline V gene lookup returns CDR1 SNHLY and CDR2 FYNNEI. Trimming took 7 bases from V and 0 from J, leaving 16 bases between them. CDR3 region: CASTLGTLDSNQPQHF. For the CDR3, the DNA is TGTGCCAGCACCCTCGGGACTTTGGATAGCAATCAGCCCCAGCATTTT.

The count of this clonotype is one. This chain connects TRBV20-1 to TRBJ2-7; D might be TRBD1 or TRBD2, each matching 6 bases. Germline loops: CDR1 DFQATT, CDR2 SNEGSKA (reference sequence). This CDR3 is 13 amino acids long. Deletions cut 2 bases from V and 3 bases from J, with 11 bases between. CDR3 DNA sequence: TGCAGTGCTAGAACAGGGACTGACTACGAGCAGTACTTC. The encoded protein is CSARTGTDYEQYF.

The chain carries TRBV12-3 or TRBV12-4 and TRBJ1-5, with 7 nucleotides matching TRBD1. The CDR3 totals 14 residues. V lost 2 bases and J lost 7; bases outside the gene matches: 5. The CDR3 is CASSLRQGTQPQHF. Here the CDR3 DNA reads TGTGCCAGCAGTTTAAGACAGGGAACCCAGCCCCAGCATTTT.

This clonotype was picked up many times. The J gene is TRBJ1-5, the V gene TRBV6-6, with 9 bases identical to TRBD1. Germline CDR1 reads MNHNY; CDR2 reads SVGAGI (reference sequence). V lost 5 bases and J lost 0; bases outside the gene matches: 5. CDR3 length: 16 amino acids. Here the CDR3 reads CASSTADRGSNQPQHF. DNA of the CDR3: TGTGCCAGCAGTACGGCGGACAGGGGTAGCAATCAGCCCCAGCATTTT.

The rearrangement joins TRBV28 to TRBJ1-5; D possibly corresponds to TRBD1 (5 bases). The germline gives CDR1 MDHEN, CDR2 SYDVKM. This CDR3 is built from 14 residues. The V gene lost 10 bases and the J gene lost 4 bases, with 17 bases spanning the gap. CDR3 DNA sequence: TGTGCCACCGAGGAGGCAGGGAGTAATCAGCCCCAGCATTTT. This translates into CATEEAGSNQPQHF.

The rearrangement uses TRBV20-1 and TRBJ1-6; D gene uncertain. Germline loops: CDR1 DFQATT, CDR2 SNEGSKA (reference sequence). V dropped 3 bases and J dropped 0 bases, with 12 bases sitting between them. The CDR3 length is 16 residues. In DNA, the CDR3 is TGCAGTGCTAGCCGCGACGGCAACTCCTATAATTCACCCCTCCACTTT. Encoded protein: CSASRDGNSYNSPLHF.

This clonotype was counted a single time. Germline and junction disagree at one end, which may indicate a read error. In nucleotides, the CDR3 is TGTGCCTGCAGCCCGGGACAGGGAACCTATAGCTACACCTTC. It encodes CACSPGQGTYSYTF. This chain connects TRBV7-8 to TRBJ1-2; 9 bases are a match to TRBD1. Germline V gene lookup returns CDR1 SGHVS and CDR2 FQNEAQ. The CDR3 totals 14 residues.

The rearrangement uses TRBV28 and TRBJ1-2; possible D gene TRBD1, 5 bases. The germline gives CDR1 MDHEN, CDR2 SYDVKM. V shed 4 bases and J shed 6 bases, with 12 bases lying between them. This CDR3 comprises 13 residues. The CDR3 spells CASSSGFNHGYTF. CDR3 in DNA: TGTGCCAGCAGTTCAGGGTTCAATCATGGCTACACCTTC.

Here the CDR3 reads CASSLAPAGSTQYF. CDR3 bases: TGTGCCAGCAGCTTAGCCCCCGCCGGGTCGACCCAGTACTTC. J is TRBJ2-5 and V is TRBV11-3, with unresolved D. The V gene lost 1 base and the J gene lost 7 bases, with 13 bases spanning the gap. Per the germline V gene, CDR1 is SGHNT and CDR2 is YENEEA. The CDR3 consists of 14 residues.

This clonotype was observed a handful of times. The chain carries TRBV5-6 and TRBJ1-1; D is uncertain. The V end lost 4 bases, the J end lost 0 bases, and 10 bases lay between the germline ends. Per the germline V gene, CDR1 is SGHDT and CDR2 is YYEEEE. This CDR3 has 14 amino acids. The CDR3 DNA is TGTGCCAGCAGCCCGGCCGGAATGAACACTGAAGCTTTCTTT. Residues: CASSPAGMNTEAFF.

This clonotype showed up many times. The V and J genes are TRBV7-6 and TRBJ2-1; 10 bases agree with TRBD2. The CDR3 extends over 15 amino acids. The junction had 8 bases not matched to a gene; V was cut back by 4 bases and J by 8 bases. Germline CDR1 SGHVS, CDR2 FNYEAQ. CDR3 bases: TGTGCCAGCAGCTGGCTAGCGGGGGTGGGCGATGAGCAGTTCTTC. The encoded protein is CASSWLAGVGDEQFF.

This chain joins TRBV11-2 and TRBJ1-1; D uncertain. The length of the CDR3 is 14 residues. V shed 1 base and J shed 0 bases, with 6 bases lying between them. The germline V gene has CDR1 SGHAT and CDR2 FQNNGV. In DNA form, the CDR3 reads TGTGCCAGCAGCTTAGCCGCCATGAACACTGAAGCTTTCTTT. It codes for CASSLAAMNTEAFF.

This clonotype was seen only a few times. The rearrangement joins TRBV12-3 or TRBV12-4 to TRBJ2-7; 7 bases agree with TRBD2. The CDR3 is 15 residues long. Trimming at V came to 3 bases and at J to 3 bases, leaving 8 bases not matched to a gene. This chain's CDR3 is CASSFPGEGRYEQYF. CDR3 nucleotide sequence: TGTGCCAGCAGTTTCCCTGGGGAGGGCCGCTACGAGCAGTACTTC.

This clonotype was seen at least ten times. The gene calls are TRBV5-6 and TRBJ2-2; D not resolved. Germline lookup yields CDR1 SGHDT and CDR2 YYEEEE. Between the trimmed V and J ends, which lost 2 bases and 2 bases, there was a span of 7 bases. There are 14 residues in the CDR3. CDR3 in amino acids: CASSFTVNTGELFF. CDR3 DNA: TGTGCCAGCAGCTTTACAGTTAACACCGGGGAGCTGTTTTTT.

This clonotype has only a few counts. The chain carries TRBV6-5 and TRBJ1-1; D remains ambiguous. Trimming left V 6 bases short and J 2 bases short, with 10 bases between. This CDR3 contains 13 residues. Germline CDR1 and CDR2: MNHEY and SVGAGI. The CDR3 reads CASRASRNTEAFF. The CDR3 DNA reads as TGTGCCAGCAGAGCGAGTAGAAACACTGAAGCTTTCTTT.

This clonotype was picked up many times. This CDR3 is CASSSTSYIEQFF. CDR3 nucleotide sequence: TGTGCCAGCAGCTCGACCTCCTATATTGAGCAGTTCTTC. This chain joins TRBV11-2 and TRBJ2-1, with D unresolved. The CDR3 runs 13 residues. Trimming took 4 bases from V and 9 from J, leaving 13 bases between them. Germline V gives CDR1 SGHAT, CDR2 FQNNGV.